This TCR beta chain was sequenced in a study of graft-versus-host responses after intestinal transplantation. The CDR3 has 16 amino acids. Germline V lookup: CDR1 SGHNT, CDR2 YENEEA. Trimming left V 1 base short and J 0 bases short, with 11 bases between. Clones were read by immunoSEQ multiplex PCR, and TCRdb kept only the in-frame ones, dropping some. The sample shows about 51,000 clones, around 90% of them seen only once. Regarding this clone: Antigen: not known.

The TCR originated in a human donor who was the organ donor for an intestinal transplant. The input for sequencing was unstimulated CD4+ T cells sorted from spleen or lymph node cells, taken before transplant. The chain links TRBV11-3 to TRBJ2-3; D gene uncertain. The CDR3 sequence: CASSLGASESTDTQYF. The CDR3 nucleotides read TGTGCCAGCAGCTTAGGAGCGTCAGAAAGCACAGATACGCAGTATTTT.